This is a list of T cell receptor beta chains from one sample in a study of beta chain features in type 1 diabetes. TCRdb keeps only in-frame clones here, not all; method: immunoSEQ multiplex PCR. The sample lists a few hundred thousand clones, around 15% occurring once. The sequencing input was central memory CD4+ T cells from blood. The source is a man between 25 and 39 years old in good health. Both conserved end residues are part of each CDR3. Fields, in order: J gene, clone size, D gene, V gene, CDR3 protein, CDR3 DNA. The D gene is left open where the match is weak. A clone size is listed for some rows: how often the clone was seen (once, few, many), or a class if it is expanded.

J gene: TRBJ2-3
clone size: NA
D gene: NA
V gene: TRBV7-9
CDR3 protein: CASSLRWGRADTQYF
CDR3 DNA: TGTGCCAGCAGCTTACGTTGGGGTAGGGCAGATACGCAGTATTTT

J gene: TRBJ2-3
clone size: NA
D gene: TRBD2
V gene: TRBV7-9
CDR3 protein: CASSLAGGLRDTQYF
CDR3 DNA: TGTGCCAGCAGCCTAGCGGGGGGGCTGAGAGATACGCAGTATTTT

J gene: TRBJ1-5
clone size: few
D gene: NA
V gene: TRBV6-1
CDR3 protein: CATAQNQPQHF
CDR3 DNA: TGTGCGACAGCCCAAAATCAGCCCCAGCATTTT

J gene: TRBJ2-7
clone size: NA
D gene: NA
V gene: TRBV13
CDR3 protein: CASSFKRGTYEQYF
CDR3 DNA: TGTGCCAGCAGCTTCAAAAGGGGAACCTACGAGCAGTACTTC

J gene: TRBJ2-3
clone size: few
D gene: NA
V gene: TRBV4-1
CDR3 protein: CASSQDWTPVTDTQYF
CDR3 DNA: TGCGCCAGCAGCCAAGATTGGACTCCAGTTACAGATACGCAGTATTTT

J gene: TRBJ1-1
clone size: few
D gene: NA
V gene: TRBV2
CDR3 protein: CASSVKGGNTEAFF
CDR3 DNA: TGTGCCAGCAGTGTGAAGGGGGGGAACACTGAAGCTTTCTTT

J gene: TRBJ2-3
clone size: few
D gene: NA
V gene: TRBV6-5
CDR3 protein: CASSWRGSTDTQYF
CDR3 DNA: TGTGCCAGCAGTTGGAGGGGAAGCACAGATACGCAGTATTTT

J gene: TRBJ2-1
clone size: NA
D gene: NA
V gene: TRBV6-5
CDR3 protein: CAISESIQQFF
CDR3 DNA: TGTGCCATCAGTGAGTCGATTCAGCAGTTCTTC

J gene: TRBJ1-1
clone size: few
D gene: NA
V gene: TRBV7-2
CDR3 protein: CASSLMVGELTEAFF
CDR3 DNA: TGTGCCAGCAGCTTAATGGTGGGGGAGCTCACTGAAGCTTTCTTT

J gene: TRBJ2-2
clone size: NA
D gene: NA
V gene: TRBV27
CDR3 protein: CASSPTSIGTGELFF
CDR3 DNA: TGTGCCAGCAGCCCTACTAGTATAGGCACCGGGGAGCTGTTTTTT

J gene: TRBJ1-4
clone size: few
D gene: TRBD1
V gene: TRBV6-5
CDR3 protein: CASSISGTGNEKLFF
CDR3 DNA: TGTGCCAGCAGTATCTCCGGGACAGGGAATGAAAAACTGTTTTTT

J gene: TRBJ2-2
clone size: many
D gene: TRBD1
V gene: TRBV4-1
CDR3 protein: CASSQAGSGGLRELFF
CDR3 DNA: TGCGCCAGCAGCCAAGCAGGGTCAGGGGGTCTTAGGGAGCTGTTTTTT

J gene: TRBJ1-2
clone size: NA
D gene: NA
V gene: TRBV6-5
CDR3 protein: CASSSRLKTNYGYTF
CDR3 DNA: TGTGCCAGCAGTTCCCGGCTAAAAACTAACTATGGCTACACCTTC

J gene: TRBJ2-5
clone size: many
D gene: TRBD2
V gene: TRBV29-1
CDR3 protein: CSVRLAAYQETQYF
CDR3 DNA: TGCAGCGTTCGACTAGCGGCCTACCAAGAGACCCAGTACTTC

J gene: TRBJ1-5
clone size: NA
D gene: TRBD1
V gene: TRBV6-1
CDR3 protein: CASKPLGQGNQPQHF
CDR3 DNA: TGTGCCAGCAAGCCCCTCGGACAGGGGAATCAGCCCCAGCATTTT

J gene: TRBJ1-1
clone size: NA
D gene: TRBD1
V gene: TRBV6-5
CDR3 protein: CATVLGQGTEAFF
CDR3 DNA: TGTGCCACCGTTCTGGGACAGGGCACTGAAGCTTTCTTT

J gene: TRBJ1-5
clone size: few
D gene: NA
V gene: TRBV7-2
CDR3 protein: CASSLGGHNQPQHF
CDR3 DNA: TGTGCCAGCAGCTTGGGGGGCCACAATCAGCCCCAGCATTTT

J gene: TRBJ2-3
clone size: NA
D gene: NA
V gene: TRBV10-3
CDR3 protein: CAISESLGKSDTQYF
CDR3 DNA: TGTGCCATCAGTGAGTCACTCGGCAAGTCAGATACGCAGTATTTT

J gene: TRBJ2-3
clone size: few
D gene: TRBD2
V gene: TRBV6-1
CDR3 protein: CASTWERGGSDTQYF
CDR3 DNA: TGTGCCAGCACCTGGGAGCGGGGGGGGTCAGATACGCAGTATTTT

J gene: TRBJ1-3
clone size: NA
D gene: NA
V gene: TRBV4-2
CDR3 protein: CASSQDPGSSGNTIYF
CDR3 DNA: TGTGCCAGCAGCCAAGATCCAGGAAGCTCTGGAAACACCATATATTTT

J gene: TRBJ1-2
clone size: NA
D gene: NA
V gene: TRBV4-3
CDR3 protein: CASSQAGGYTF
CDR3 DNA: TGCGCCAGCAGCCAAGCTGGTGGCTACACCTTC

J gene: TRBJ1-1
clone size: few
D gene: NA
V gene: TRBV19
CDR3 protein: CASSINTEAFF
CDR3 DNA: TGTGCCAGTAGTATTAACACTGAAGCTTTCTTT

J gene: TRBJ1-2
clone size: few
D gene: NA
V gene: TRBV5-4
CDR3 protein: CASSLAGANYGYTF
CDR3 DNA: TGTGCCAGCAGCTTAGCGGGGGCGAACTATGGCTACACCTTC

J gene: TRBJ1-4
clone size: NA
D gene: TRBD1
V gene: TRBV9
CDR3 protein: CASSAKQGANEKLFF
CDR3 DNA: TGTGCCAGCAGCGCGAAACAGGGGGCAAATGAAAAACTGTTTTTT

J gene: TRBJ2-5
clone size: NA
D gene: NA
V gene: TRBV2
CDR3 protein: CASRSEAFQETQYF
CDR3 DNA: TGTGCCAGCAGAAGCGAGGCATTCCAAGAGACCCAGTACTTC

J gene: TRBJ1-4
clone size: NA
D gene: TRBD1
V gene: TRBV6-5
CDR3 protein: CASMRWTGSAEKLFF
CDR3 DNA: TGTGCCAGCATGAGGTGGACAGGTTCGGCAGAAAAACTGTTTTTT

J gene: TRBJ2-3
clone size: NA
D gene: NA
V gene: TRBV2
CDR3 protein: CASSEGGADTQYF
CDR3 DNA: TGTGCCAGCAGTGAAGGGGGCGCAGATACGCAGTATTTT

J gene: TRBJ2-5
clone size: few
D gene: TRBD1
V gene: TRBV20-1
CDR3 protein: CSTTGKETQYF
CDR3 DNA: TGCAGTACGACAGGGAAAGAGACCCAGTACTTC

J gene: TRBJ2-6
clone size: few
D gene: NA
V gene: TRBV5-1
CDR3 protein: CASSPFPGANVLTF
CDR3 DNA: TGCGCCAGCAGCCCTTTCCCTGGGGCCAACGTCCTGACTTTC

J gene: TRBJ2-1
clone size: few
D gene: TRBD2
V gene: TRBV19
CDR3 protein: CASRTRSGASYNEQFF
CDR3 DNA: TGTGCCAGTAGAACAAGGAGCGGGGCATCCTACAATGAGCAGTTCTTC

J gene: TRBJ1-1
clone size: few
D gene: TRBD1
V gene: TRBV18
CDR3 protein: CASSRGTVNTEAFF
CDR3 DNA: TGTGCCAGCTCACGCGGGACAGTGAACACTGAAGCTTTCTTT

J gene: TRBJ1-6
clone size: many
D gene: NA
V gene: TRBV2
CDR3 protein: CARRDSQNSPLHF
CDR3 DNA: TGTGCCAGAAGGGACTCCCAGAATTCACCCCTCCACTTT

J gene: TRBJ2-2
clone size: NA
D gene: TRBD2
V gene: TRBV7-6
CDR3 protein: CASSLRGEGVTGELFF
CDR3 DNA: TGTGCCAGCAGCTTACGGGGGGAGGGCGTCACCGGGGAGCTGTTTTTT

J gene: TRBJ2-5
clone size: NA
D gene: NA
V gene: TRBV29-1
CDR3 protein: CSVAAEQETQYF
CDR3 DNA: TGCAGCGTTGCGGCGGAACAAGAGACCCAGTACTTC

J gene: TRBJ2-3
clone size: NA
D gene: TRBD1
V gene: TRBV7-6
CDR3 protein: CASSGTGGSTDTQYF
CDR3 DNA: TGTGCCAGCAGCGGGACAGGGGGAAGCACAGATACGCAGTATTTT

J gene: TRBJ2-2
clone size: NA
D gene: NA
V gene: TRBV18
CDR3 protein: CASSRLRNTGELFF
CDR3 DNA: TGTGCCAGTTCAAGGCTTCGAAACACCGGGGAGCTGTTTTTT

J gene: TRBJ1-1
clone size: few
D gene: NA
V gene: TRBV4-1
CDR3 protein: CASRKGQLNTEAFF
CDR3 DNA: TGCGCCAGCAGAAAGGGACAACTGAACACTGAAGCTTTCTTT

J gene: TRBJ2-2
clone size: NA
D gene: TRBD1
V gene: TRBV18
CDR3 protein: CASSPIGTVNTGELFF
CDR3 DNA: TGTGCCAGCTCACCTATCGGGACAGTGAACACCGGGGAGCTGTTTTTT

J gene: TRBJ1-2
clone size: few
D gene: TRBD1
V gene: TRBV5-5
CDR3 protein: CASSPGQGASGYTF
CDR3 DNA: TGTGCCAGCAGCCCGGGACAGGGGGCGAGTGGCTACACCTTC

J gene: TRBJ2-3
clone size: few
D gene: NA
V gene: TRBV18
CDR3 protein: CASSPRSGRLDTDTQYF
CDR3 DNA: TGTGCCAGCTCCCCACGATCCGGGAGACTTGACACAGATACGCAGTATTTT